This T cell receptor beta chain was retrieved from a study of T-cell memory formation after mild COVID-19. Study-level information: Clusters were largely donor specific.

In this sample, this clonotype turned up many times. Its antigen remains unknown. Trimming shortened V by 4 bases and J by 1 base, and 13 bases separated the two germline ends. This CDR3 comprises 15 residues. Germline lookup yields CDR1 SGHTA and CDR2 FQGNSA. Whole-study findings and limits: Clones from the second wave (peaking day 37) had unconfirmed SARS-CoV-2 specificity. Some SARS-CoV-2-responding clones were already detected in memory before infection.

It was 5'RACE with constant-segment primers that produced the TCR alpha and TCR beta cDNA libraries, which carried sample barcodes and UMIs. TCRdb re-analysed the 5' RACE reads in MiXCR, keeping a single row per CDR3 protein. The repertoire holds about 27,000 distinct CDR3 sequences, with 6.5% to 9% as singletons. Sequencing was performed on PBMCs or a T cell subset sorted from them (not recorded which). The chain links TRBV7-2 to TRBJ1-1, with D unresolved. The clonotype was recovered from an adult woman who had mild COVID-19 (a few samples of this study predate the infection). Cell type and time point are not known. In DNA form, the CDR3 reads TGTGCCAGCAGCTCTCTGGGAGTCAGGAACACTGAAGCTTTCTTT. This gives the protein CASSSLGVRNTEAFF.